Presented here are 26 T cell receptor beta chains from one specimen sequenced in a study of Ad26.COV2.S vaccination and SARS-CoV-2 variants. Method: immunoSEQ multiplex PCR; TCRdb's copy keeps in-frame clones and lacks some. The data hold under 500,000 clones, with around 93% observed a single time. Treatment here: approximately 18 received Ad26.COV2.S at low or high dose, single or two shots; about five received placebo; per-sample allocation not given. The samples date from day 63 after the first vaccine or placebo injection. The starting material was peripheral blood, obtained in a trial of Ad26.COV2.S vaccine versus placebo. The receptors stem from a person aged 18-60 years who received the Ad26.COV2.S COVID-19 vaccine or a placebo.

The rearrangement links TRBV9 to TRBJ1-2; TRBD1 matches 7 bases. V gave up 3 bases and J gave up 7 bases; unmatched junction bases: 12. CDR3 length: 15 residues. The germline gives CDR1 SGDLS, CDR2 YYNGEE. The CDR3 DNA is TGTGCCAGCAGCGCACGGACAGGCGGACGCTTTGGCTACACCTTC. It encodes CASSARTGGRFGYTF.

The genes are TRBV15 and TRBJ2-5; TRBD1 agrees at 7 bases. The germline V gene encodes CDR1 LNHNV and CDR2 YYDKDF (reference sequence). This CDR3 is built from 13 residues. Losses at the gene ends were 8 bases for V and 4 bases for J; bases not matched to a gene: 7. CDR3 coding DNA: TGTGCCACCGGAGACAGGGCACGAGAGACCCAGTACTTC. It yields the protein CATGDRARETQYF. The full variable domain, its missing parts supplied by reference TRBV15 and TRBJ2-5, is DAMVIQNPRYQVTQFGKPVTLSCSQTLNHNVMYWYQQKSSQAPKLLFHYYDKDFNNEADTPDNFQSRRPNTSFCFLDIRSPGLGDTAMYLCATGDRARETQYFGPGTRLLVL.

This rearrangement joins TRBV5-5 to TRBJ2-1; 10 bases match TRBD1. Germline CDR1 is SGHKS and CDR2 is YYEKEE (reference sequence). V shed 3 bases, J shed 7 bases, and the junction held 7 bases outside the gene matches. The CDR3 consists of 15 residues. The CDR3 region has the DNA TGTGCCAGCAGCTCGGGACAGGGGCGCGTTAATGAGCAGTTCTTC. It encodes CASSSGQGRVNEQFF.

This clone was seen a few times. The chain uses TRBV19 and TRBJ1-1; no firm D call. The CDR3 totals 13 residues. Between the trimmed V and J ends, which lost 5 bases and 3 bases, there was a span of 10 bases. From germline, CDR1 is LNHDA and CDR2 SQIVND (reference sequence). The CDR3 region is CASSVRVYTEAFF. The CDR3 nucleotides are TGTGCCAGTAGTGTCCGGGTCTACACTGAAGCTTTCTTT.

This chain joins TRBV5-1 and TRBJ1-4, with D unresolved. Per germline, CDR1 SGHRS and CDR2 YFSETQ. V shed 3 bases and J shed 7 bases, with 13 bases lying between them. This CDR3 comprises 14 residues. CDR3 in DNA: TGCGCCAGCAGCTCGACCGACCTGGTTGAAAAACTGTTTTTT. It specifies CASSSTDLVEKLFF. The complete variable domain, with remaining parts taken from reference TRBV5-1 and TRBJ1-4, reads KAGVTQTPRYLIKTRGQQVTLSCSPISGHRSVSWYQQTPGQGLQFLFEYFSETQRNKGNFPGRFSGRQFSNSRSEMNVSTLELGDSALYLCASSSTDLVEKLFFGSGTQLSVL.

The rearrangement uses TRBV6-6 and TRBJ1-2; D might be TRBD1 (5 bases). The germline CDR1 and CDR2 sequences are MNHNY and SVGAGI (reference sequence). Trimming cost V 3 bases and J 3 bases, with 11 bases left between them. The CDR3 covers 14 residues. The CDR3 reads CASSYTGEDYGYTF. The CDR3, as DNA: TGTGCCAGCAGTTATACAGGCGAAGACTATGGCTACACCTTC.

The chain carries TRBV27 and TRBJ2-6, with TRBD2 matching over 7 bases. Per germline, CDR1 MNHEY and CDR2 SMNVEV (reference sequence). V trimming: 5 bases; J trimming: 3 bases; junction bases outside the gene matches: 4. CDR3 size: 15 residues. DNA for the CDR3: TGTGCCAGCAGTGCCGGGGGGAGTGGGGCCAACGTCCTGACTTTC. Its protein is CASSAGGSGANVLTF.

The chain employs TRBV27 and TRBJ1-5; a possible D gene is TRBD1 (5 bases). CDR3 length equals 14 residues. The germline V gene encodes CDR1 MNHEY and CDR2 SMNVEV (reference sequence). Trimming took off 5 bases at V and 5 bases at J, with 13 bases between the two ends. CDR3 amino acids: CASSKFGGDQPQHF. The CDR3 DNA is TGTGCCAGCAGTAAGTTCGGGGGGGATCAGCCCCAGCATTTT.

The rearrangement uses TRBV9 and TRBJ1-1; D is unclear. Trimming removed 4 bases from V and 0 bases from J, with 10 bases in between. This CDR3 has 14 residues. CDR1 and CDR2 from the germline V gene are SGDLS and YYNGEE. CDR3 DNA sequence: TGTGCCAGCAGCCCAGGCCCTCTGAACACTGAAGCTTTCTTT. Translation gives CASSPGPLNTEAFF.

The chain joins TRBV5-4 to TRBJ2-1; D assignment may be TRBD1 or TRBD2 (5 bases each). Per the germline V gene, CDR1 is SGHNT and CDR2 is YYREEE (reference sequence). Trimming removed 2 bases at V and 6 bases at J, with 12 bases between. The CDR3 totals 14 residues. The CDR3 coding sequence is TGTGCCAGCAGCTTATACCGGGACGGCAATGAGCAGTTCTTC. This sequence encodes CASSLYRDGNEQFF.

This rearrangement joins TRBV5-1 to TRBJ2-5; possible D gene TRBD2, 6 bases. Looked up from germline, CDR1 is SGHRS and CDR2 is YFSETQ. V lost 4 bases to trimming and J lost 6 bases, with 10 bases between them. The CDR3 covers 12 residues. The CDR3 region has the DNA TGCGCCAGCAGCCGGGAGTCGAAGACCCAGTACTTC. It is translated as CASSRESKTQYF.

The genes are TRBV9 and TRBJ1-4; 9 bases match TRBD1. V lost 0 bases and J lost 5; bases outside the gene matches: 2. Germline V gives CDR1 SGDLS, CDR2 YYNGEE. This CDR3 is built from 15 residues. CDR3 sequence: CASSVDGTGNEKLFF. In DNA form, the CDR3 reads TGTGCCAGCAGCGTAGATGGGACAGGGAATGAAAAACTGTTTTTT.

The chain has TRBV6-6 and TRBJ1-1, with a weak D call TRBD1 (6 bases). V was shortened by 8 bases and J by 1 base, with 11 bases between the two germline ends. CDR1 MNHNY and CDR2 SVGAGI come from the germline V gene (reference sequence). The CDR3 loop spans 13 amino acids. CDR3 loop: CASLDRGNTEAFF. Here the CDR3 DNA reads TGTGCCAGCTTGGACAGAGGGAACACTGAAGCTTTCTTT.

V gene TRBV7-2 combines with J gene TRBJ1-2; D gene ambiguous. Germline CDR1 reads SGHTA; CDR2 reads FQGNSA. The CDR3 extends over 14 amino acids. V was clipped by 7 bases and J by 8 bases, with 20 bases between them. CDR3 in amino acids: CASTIPPVGLGYTF. The CDR3 DNA reads TGTGCCAGCACGATTCCCCCTGTAGGGTTAGGCTACACCTTC.

The chain recombines TRBV6-5 with TRBJ2-5; 9 bases are shared with TRBD1. This CDR3 spans 15 amino acids. V lost 6 bases to trimming and J lost 5 bases; unmatched junction nucleotides: 10. CDR1 and CDR2 (germline): MNHEY, SVGAGI. CDR3 DNA: TGTGCCAGCAGCACAGGGGGCCAGGGAGGGGAGACCCAGTACTTC. Its protein is CASSTGGQGGETQYF.

In its sample, this clone was seen once. This chain connects TRBV18 to TRBJ1-4, with D possibly TRBD1 on 6 matching bases. Germline values: CDR1 KGHSH, CDR2 LQKENI. This CDR3 is 16 amino acids long. V was cut by 8 bases and J by 1 base, with 17 bases left in between. CDR3 in DNA: TGTGCCAGCGCCAGGGGACCCAGCCAAACTAATGAAAAACTGTTTTTT. Translating gives CASARGPSQTNEKLFF.

V and J are TRBV12-3 or TRBV12-4 and TRBJ1-2; D gene unclear. The CDR3 totals 13 residues. V was shortened by 6 bases and J by 3 bases, with 11 bases between the two germline ends. CDR3 nucleotides: TGTGCCAGCAGCCACCGCCAGGACTATGGCTACACCTTC. This codes for CASSHRQDYGYTF.

This clone occurred once. The chain recombines TRBV19 with TRBJ2-3, with 7 bases identical to TRBD1. Per the germline V gene, CDR1 is LNHDA and CDR2 is SQIVND (reference sequence). The CDR3 has 14 residues. The junction had 3 bases not matched to a gene; V was cut back by 1 base and J by 5 bases. The CDR3 sequence: CASSIAPGGDTQYF. The DNA of the CDR3 is TGTGCCAGTAGTATAGCCCCAGGGGGAGATACGCAGTATTTT.

This clone was seen once. This chain joins TRBV7-2 and TRBJ2-5; 8 bases align to TRBD2. The CDR3 runs to 15 residues. The V gene end was trimmed by 5 bases and the J gene end by 6 bases; junction bases not matched to a gene: 11. Germline-derived CDR1 and CDR2 are SGHTA and FQGNSA. The CDR3 bases are TGTGCCAGCAGCGCCACCCGCGGGGGGCCACAGACCCAGTACTTC. It codes for CASSATRGGPQTQYF.

V usage is TRBV7-8 and J usage is TRBJ2-7, with a tentative D call TRBD2 (7 bases). The germline CDR1 and CDR2 sequences are SGHVS and FQNEAQ. The CDR3 contains 16 residues. V was clipped by 1 base and J by 0 bases, with 13 bases between them. The CDR3 here is CASSLVAGGPSYEQYF. For the CDR3, the DNA is TGTGCCAGCAGCTTAGTCGCCGGGGGGCCCTCCTACGAGCAGTACTTC.

This chain uses TRBV18 with TRBJ2-7, with D possibly matching TRBD1 (6 bases). Trimming took 2 bases from V and 6 from J, leaving 20 bases between them. CDR3 length equals 16 residues. Germline V gene data show CDR1 as KGHSH and CDR2 as LQKENI. CDR3 in amino acids: CASSPFDSDSSAEQYF. CDR3 coding DNA: TGTGCCAGCTCACCATTCGATTCGGACAGTTCCGCCGAGCAGTACTTC. Filled out from reference TRBV18 and TRBJ2-7, the complete variable domain reads NAGVMQNPRHLVRRRGQEARLRCSPMKGHSHVYWYRQLPEEGLKFMVYLQKENIIDESGMPKERFSAEFPKEGPSILRIQQVVRGDSAAYFCASSPFDSDSSAEQYFGPGTRLTVT.

The chain uses TRBV6-2 or TRBV6-3 and TRBJ2-7, with D maybe TRBD1 (6 bases). CDR3 length: 14 residues. The V and J ends lost 4 bases and 2 bases respectively, with 12 bases between them. Germline V gene data show CDR1 as MNHEY and CDR2 as SVGEGT. The CDR3, as DNA: TGTGCCAGCAGTTGGACAGCATTTGCCTACGAGCAGTACTTC. It codes for CASSWTAFAYEQYF.

In nucleotides, the CDR3 is TGCAGCCTGGTGGTGAGGGATAATAGCAATCAGCCCCAGCATTTT. Residues: CSLVVRDNSNQPQHF. This rearrangement joins TRBV29-1 to TRBJ1-5; D unclear. Germline CDR1 is SQVTM and CDR2 is ANQGSEA. Trimming shortened V by 8 bases and J by 0 bases, and 17 bases separated the two germline ends. CDR3 length: 15 residues.

This chain uses TRBV4-1 with TRBJ1-5, with 8 bases identical to TRBD1. V trimming: 0 bases; J trimming: 4 bases; junction bases outside the gene matches: 8. Germline V gene lookup returns CDR1 MGHRA and CDR2 YSYEKL. The CDR3 has 17 amino acids. The chain's CDR3 is CASSQDTLRTGNQPQHF. CDR3 bases: TGCGCCAGCAGCCAAGACACACTAAGGACAGGGAATCAGCCCCAGCATTTT.

V gene TRBV18 combines with J gene TRBJ2-6; D not certain. Germline lookup yields CDR1 KGHSH and CDR2 LQKENI. The CDR3 has 18 residues. Deletions cut 6 bases from V and 0 bases from J, with 18 bases between. CDR3 in DNA: TGTGCCAGCTCCTCAGTCTCGGTCTCCGGCTCTGGGGCCAACGTCCTGACTTTC. Its translation: CASSSVSVSGSGANVLTF.

V and J are TRBV7-9 and TRBJ2-7; D tentatively reads TRBD1 or TRBD2 (7 bases each). Trimming removed 2 bases from V and 2 bases from J, with 10 bases in between. This CDR3 region has 14 residues. Germline V gives CDR1 SEHNR, CDR2 FQNEAQ (reference sequence). The CDR3 DNA reads TGTGCCAGCAGCTTACAGGGGGGGACCTACGAGCAGTACTTC. Protein sequence: CASSLQGGTYEQYF.